One T cell receptor beta chain is described in this entry. Its matching antigen is unknown. Before sequencing took place, the ViraFEST assay used viral peptide pools to expand antigen-specific CD4+ T cells. A 10-day culture period preceded the isolation of CD4+ T cells. Recipients of the vaccine had no prior SARS-CoV-2 infection and negative nucleocapsid antibodies. Cultures received IL-2 medium that replaced half the medium on days 3 and 7. The data were produced by immunoSEQ multiplex PCR, yet TCRdb's version contains in-frame clones alone and is incomplete. Of tens of thousands of clones listed, approximately 73% are singletons. The source of the sample is a study of vaccination effects on CD4 cells after COVID-19. Study outcomes and limitations: Among infection- and vaccine-induced clones, marked clonal contraction occurred late after vaccination.

Germline CDR1 MDHEN, CDR2 SYDVKM. The CDR3 covers 12 residues. V shed 6 bases and J shed 1 base, with 6 bases lying between them. The chain has TRBV28 and TRBJ1-2; D gene unclear. The source material was CD4+ T cells from PBMCs cultured with HCoV-OC43 spike peptides, sampled before COVID-19 vaccination. As for subset: HCoV-OC43 spike overlapping peptide pool stimulation. The source is a human donor who received a COVID-19 vaccine. This chain's CDR3 is CASSLYNYGYTF. CDR3 DNA sequence: TGTGCCAGCAGCCTTTATAACTATGGCTACACCTTC.